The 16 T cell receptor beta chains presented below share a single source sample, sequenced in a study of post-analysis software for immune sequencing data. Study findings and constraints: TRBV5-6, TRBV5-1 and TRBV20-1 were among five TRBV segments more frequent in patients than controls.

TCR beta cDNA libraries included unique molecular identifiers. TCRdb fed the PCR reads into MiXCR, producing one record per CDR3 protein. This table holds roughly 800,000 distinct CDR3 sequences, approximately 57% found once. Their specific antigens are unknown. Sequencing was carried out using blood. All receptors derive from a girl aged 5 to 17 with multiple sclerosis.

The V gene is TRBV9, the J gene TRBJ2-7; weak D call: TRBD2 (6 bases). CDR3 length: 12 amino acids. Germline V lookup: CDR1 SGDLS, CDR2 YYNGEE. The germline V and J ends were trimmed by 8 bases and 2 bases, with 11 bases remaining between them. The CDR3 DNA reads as TGTGCCAGACGCGGGACTGCCTACGAGCAGTACTTC. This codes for CARRGTAYEQYF.

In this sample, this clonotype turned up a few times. CDR3 in amino acids: CASVDRARHYEQYF. Written as DNA, the CDR3 is TGTGCCAGCGTAGACAGGGCGAGACACTACGAGCAGTACTTC. The genes are TRBV28 and TRBJ2-7; TRBD1 matches 7 bases. Germline CDR1 MDHEN, CDR2 SYDVKM. Germline trimming cut 8 bases from V and 3 bases from J; bases unmatched to any gene: 10. The CDR3 is made up of 14 amino acids.

Here the CDR3 DNA reads TGTGCCAGCACTTGGGGACAGGCGGACTATGGCTACACCTTC. Protein sequence: CASTWGQADYGYTF. J is TRBJ1-2 and V is TRBV12-3 or TRBV12-4, with 8 positions matching TRBD1. The CDR3 contains 14 residues. The V and J ends lost 7 bases and 3 bases, in that order; junction bases with no gene match: 7.

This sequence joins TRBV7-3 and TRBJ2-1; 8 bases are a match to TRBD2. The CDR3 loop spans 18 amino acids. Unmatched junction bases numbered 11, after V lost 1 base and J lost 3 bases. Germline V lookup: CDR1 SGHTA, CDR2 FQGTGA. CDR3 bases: TGTGCCAGCAGCTTAAATCCTGGGGGACTAGTAGACTACAATGAGCAGTTCTTC. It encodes CASSLNPGGLVDYNEQFF.

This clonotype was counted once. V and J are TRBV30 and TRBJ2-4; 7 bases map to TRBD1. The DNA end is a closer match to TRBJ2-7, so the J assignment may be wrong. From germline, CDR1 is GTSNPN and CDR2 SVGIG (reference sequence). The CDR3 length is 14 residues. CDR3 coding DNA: TGTGCCTGGAGTAGGCGAAAGGGGGCCAACGAGCAGTACTTC. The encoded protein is CAWSRRKGANEQYF.

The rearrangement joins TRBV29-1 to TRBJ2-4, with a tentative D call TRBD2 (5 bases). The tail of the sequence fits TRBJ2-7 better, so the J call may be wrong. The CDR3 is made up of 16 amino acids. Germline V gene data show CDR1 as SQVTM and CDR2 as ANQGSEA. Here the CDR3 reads CSVLRFGDLMGDEQYF. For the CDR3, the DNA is TGCAGCGTTTTGCGCTTCGGTGATTTGATGGGAGACGAGCAGTACTTC.

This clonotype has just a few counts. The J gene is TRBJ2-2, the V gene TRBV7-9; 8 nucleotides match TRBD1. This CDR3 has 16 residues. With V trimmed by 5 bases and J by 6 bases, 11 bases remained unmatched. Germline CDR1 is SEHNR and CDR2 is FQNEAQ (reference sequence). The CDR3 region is CASSPGTGGISGELFF. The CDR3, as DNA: TGTGCCAGCAGCCCCGGGACAGGAGGGATCTCCGGGGAGCTGTTTTTT.

The CDR3: CSTIRADSETQYF. CDR3 coding DNA: TGCAGCACCATTAGAGCGGACTCGGAGACCCAGTACTTC. The rearrangement uses TRBV29-1 and TRBJ2-7; maybe TRBD2 (5 bases). The last part of the DNA fits TRBJ2-5 better; the J call may be wrong. Germline assignment: CDR1 SQVTM and CDR2 ANQGSEA. This CDR3 contains 13 residues.

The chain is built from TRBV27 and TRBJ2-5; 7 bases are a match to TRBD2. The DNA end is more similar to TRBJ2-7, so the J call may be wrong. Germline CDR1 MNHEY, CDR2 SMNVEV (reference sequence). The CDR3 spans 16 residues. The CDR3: CASSFGWGRAMDEQYF. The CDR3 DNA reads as TGTGCCAGCAGTTTTGGCTGGGGGAGGGCGATGGACGAGCAGTACTTC.

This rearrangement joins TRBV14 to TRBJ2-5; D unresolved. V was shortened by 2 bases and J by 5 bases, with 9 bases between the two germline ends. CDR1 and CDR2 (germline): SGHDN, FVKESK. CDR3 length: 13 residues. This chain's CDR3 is CASSQRLGETQYF. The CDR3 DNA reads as TGTGCCAGCAGCCAACGCCTTGGGGAGACCCAGTACTTC.

CDR3 in DNA: TGCGCCAGCCGAAACCGGGACAACTATGGCTACACCTTC. It encodes CASRNRDNYGYTF. This chain connects TRBV5-1 to TRBJ1-2, with a tentative D call TRBD1 (5 bases). V was pared by 7 bases and J by 2 bases, with 12 bases between. The CDR3 runs 13 residues. Looked up from germline, CDR1 is SGHRS and CDR2 is YFSETQ.

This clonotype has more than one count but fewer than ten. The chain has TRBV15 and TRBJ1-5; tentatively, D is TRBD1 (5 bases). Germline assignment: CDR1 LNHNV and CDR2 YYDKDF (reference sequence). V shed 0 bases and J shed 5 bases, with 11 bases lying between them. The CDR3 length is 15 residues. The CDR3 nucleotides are TGTGCCACCAGCAGAGACCCAGACAGAGATCAGCCCCAGCATTTT. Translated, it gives CATSRDPDRDQPQHF.

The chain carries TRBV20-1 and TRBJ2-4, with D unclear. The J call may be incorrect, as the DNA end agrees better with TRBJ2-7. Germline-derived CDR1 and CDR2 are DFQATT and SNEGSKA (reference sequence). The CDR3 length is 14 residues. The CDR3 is CSATPTTNSYEQYF. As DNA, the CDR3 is TGCAGTGCCACCCCAACTACAAACAGCTACGAGCAGTACTTC.

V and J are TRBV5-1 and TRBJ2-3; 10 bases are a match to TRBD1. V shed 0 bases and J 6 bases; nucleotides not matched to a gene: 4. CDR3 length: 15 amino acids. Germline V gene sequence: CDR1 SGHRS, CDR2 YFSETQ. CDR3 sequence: CASSLEGTGVDTQYF. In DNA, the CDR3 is TGCGCCAGCAGCTTGGAGGGGACAGGGGTGGATACGCAGTATTTT.

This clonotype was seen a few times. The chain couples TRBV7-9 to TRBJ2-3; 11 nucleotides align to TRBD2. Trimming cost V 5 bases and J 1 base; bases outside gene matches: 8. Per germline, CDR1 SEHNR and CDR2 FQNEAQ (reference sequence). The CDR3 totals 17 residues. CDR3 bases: TGTGCCAGCAGCCCCCCTTTTAGCGGGGGGGGCACAGATACGCAGTATTTT. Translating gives CASSPPFSGGGTDTQYF.

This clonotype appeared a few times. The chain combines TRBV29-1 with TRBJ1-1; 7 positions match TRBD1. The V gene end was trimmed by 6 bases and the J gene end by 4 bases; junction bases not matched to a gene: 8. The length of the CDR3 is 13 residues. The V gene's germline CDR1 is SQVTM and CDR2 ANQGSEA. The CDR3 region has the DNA TGCAGCGTCCCGACAGGGAAGGCCACTGAAGCTTTCTTT. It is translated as CSVPTGKATEAFF.